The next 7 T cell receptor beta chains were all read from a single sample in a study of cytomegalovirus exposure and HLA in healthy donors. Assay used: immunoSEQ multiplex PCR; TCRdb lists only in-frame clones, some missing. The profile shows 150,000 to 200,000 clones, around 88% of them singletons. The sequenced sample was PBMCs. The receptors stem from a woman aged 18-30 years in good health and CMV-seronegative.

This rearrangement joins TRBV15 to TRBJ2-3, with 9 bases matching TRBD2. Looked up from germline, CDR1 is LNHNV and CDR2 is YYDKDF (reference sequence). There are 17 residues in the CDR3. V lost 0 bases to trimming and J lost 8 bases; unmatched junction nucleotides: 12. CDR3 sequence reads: CATSRDAPGGGGGTQYF. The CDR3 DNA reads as TGTGCCACCAGCAGAGACGCCCCCGGCGGGGGGGGAGGTACGCAGTATTTT.

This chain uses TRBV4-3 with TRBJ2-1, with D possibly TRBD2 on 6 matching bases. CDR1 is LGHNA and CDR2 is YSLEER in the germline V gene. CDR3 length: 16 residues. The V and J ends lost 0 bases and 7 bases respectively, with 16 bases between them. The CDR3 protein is CASSQDGGEVWNEQFF. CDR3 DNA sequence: TGCGCCAGCAGCCAAGATGGAGGGGAAGTGTGGAATGAGCAGTTCTTC.

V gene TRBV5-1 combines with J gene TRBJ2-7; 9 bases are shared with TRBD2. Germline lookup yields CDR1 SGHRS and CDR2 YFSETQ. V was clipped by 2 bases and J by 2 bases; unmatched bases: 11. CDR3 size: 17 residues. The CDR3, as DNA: TGCGCCAGCAGCTTACCAAAACCGACTAGCGGAACCTACGAGCAGTACTTC. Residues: CASSLPKPTSGTYEQYF.

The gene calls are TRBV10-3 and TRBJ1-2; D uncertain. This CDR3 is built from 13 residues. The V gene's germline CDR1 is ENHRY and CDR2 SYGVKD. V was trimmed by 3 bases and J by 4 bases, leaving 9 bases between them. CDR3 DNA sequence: TGTGCCATCAGTGACGGAGATCGCTATGGCTACACCTTC. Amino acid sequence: CAISDGDRYGYTF.

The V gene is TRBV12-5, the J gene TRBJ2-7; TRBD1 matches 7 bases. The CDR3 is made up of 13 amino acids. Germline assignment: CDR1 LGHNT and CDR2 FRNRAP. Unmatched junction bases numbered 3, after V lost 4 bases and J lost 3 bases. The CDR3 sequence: CASGSPGGYEQYF. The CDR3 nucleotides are TGTGCTAGTGGTTCCCCAGGGGGCTACGAGCAGTACTTC.

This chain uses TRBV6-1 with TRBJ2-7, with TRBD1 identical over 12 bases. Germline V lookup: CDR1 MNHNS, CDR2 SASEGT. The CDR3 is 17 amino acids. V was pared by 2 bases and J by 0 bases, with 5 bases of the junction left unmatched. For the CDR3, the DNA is TGTGCCAGCAGTGAACGGGGGACAGGGGGCGACTCCTACGAGCAGTACTTC. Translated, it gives CASSERGTGGDSYEQYF.

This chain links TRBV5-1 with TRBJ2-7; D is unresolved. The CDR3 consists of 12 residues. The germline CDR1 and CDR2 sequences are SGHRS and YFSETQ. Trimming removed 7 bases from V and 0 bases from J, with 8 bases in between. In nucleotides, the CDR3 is TGCGCCAGCTCAGTCTCCTCCTACGAGCAGTACTTC. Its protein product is CASSVSSYEQYF.